The 17 T cell receptor beta chains presented below share a single source sample, sequenced in a study of cytomegalovirus exposure and HLA in healthy donors (TCRdb year 2017). Library creation used the immunoSEQ multiplex PCR assay. The multiplex PCR relied on a mix of 60 forward primers for TCR Vbeta segments and 13 reverse primers for TCR Jbeta segments. TCRdb carries this immuneACCESS record with in-frame sequences only. Its versions omit some clonotypes, under half of them owing to an unresolved V gene in the studies checked, with the rest unexplained. The record for this sample contains 80,000 to 100,000 clones. 3% to 4% of the sample is taken by the ten largest. Sequenced sample: PBMCs. These receptors all come from a woman aged 25 to 39 in good health and CMV-seronegative.

The genes are TRBV19 and TRBJ2-7, with D possibly matching TRBD1 (6 bases). The CDR3 runs to 17 residues. Deletions cut 1 base from V and 0 bases from J, with 16 bases between. CDR1 and CDR2 from the germline V gene are LNHDA and SQIVND (reference sequence). CDR3 nucleotide sequence: TGTGCCAGTAGTATAGTCCCGGGACAAGCCCTCTCCTACGAGCAGTACTTC. It encodes CASSIVPGQALSYEQYF. Drawing the rest from reference TRBV19 and TRBJ2-7, the complete variable domain is DGGITQSPKYLFRKEGQNVTLSCEQNLNHDAMYWYRQDPGQGLRLIYYSQIVNDFQKGDIAEGYSVSREKKESFPLTVTSAQKNPTAFYLCASSIVPGQALSYEQYFGPGTRLTVT.

The chain couples TRBV27 to TRBJ2-5; 9 bases are a match to TRBD1. V dropped 0 bases and J dropped 11; count of bases not matched to a gene: 16. The CDR3 loop spans 17 amino acids. CDR1 MNHEY and CDR2 SMNVEV come from the germline V gene (reference sequence). For the CDR3, the DNA is TGTGCCAGCAGTTTATCTACCCCGGGACAGGGAGGTGGAGAGCAGTACTTC. Its translation is CASSLSTPGQGGGEQYF.

The V and J genes are TRBV7-6 and TRBJ1-3; D not resolved. Germline V gene data show CDR1 as SGHVS and CDR2 as FNYEAQ. This CDR3 contains 17 residues. The V end lost 4 bases, the J end lost 4 bases, and 20 bases lay between the germline ends. In DNA, the CDR3 is TGTGCCAGCAGCTCCAAAGCGGCCAGCAATGTCGGAAACACCATATATTTT. Amino acids: CASSSKAASNVGNTIYF.

The genes are TRBV18 and TRBJ2-7; 8 bases are a match to TRBD1. V was pared by 4 bases and J by 6 bases, with 5 bases of the junction left unmatched. Germline V gene data show CDR1 as KGHSH and CDR2 as LQKENI. The CDR3 loop spans 13 amino acids. The CDR3 protein is CASSQDRAAEQYF. The CDR3 bases are TGTGCCAGCTCACAGGACAGGGCCGCCGAGCAGTACTTC.

The rearrangement uses TRBV7-2 and TRBJ2-7; 7 nucleotides line up with TRBD1. CDR1 is SGHTA, CDR2 FQGNSA, per germline. The CDR3 loop spans 14 amino acids. Trimming removed 3 bases from V and 5 bases from J; junction bases left unmatched: 7. CDR3 DNA sequence: TGTGCCAGCAGCTTGCGTCAGGGGGTCCACGAGCAGTACTTC. It is translated as CASSLRQGVHEQYF.

The chain combines TRBV4-1 with TRBJ2-1; 10 nucleotides match TRBD1. V was pared by 5 bases and J by 3 bases, with 7 bases of the junction left unmatched. The length of the CDR3 is 16 residues. Per germline, CDR1 MGHRA and CDR2 YSYEKL. The CDR3 DNA follows: TGCGCCAGCAGCTCCCGGACAGGGGGTAACTACAATGAGCAGTTCTTC. Translation gives CASSSRTGGNYNEQFF.

The chain employs TRBV6-1 and TRBJ2-2; D is possibly TRBD2 (5 bases). The CDR3 totals 13 residues. Germline V gene data show CDR1 as MNHNS and CDR2 as SASEGT. V shed 5 bases and J shed 6 bases, with 10 bases lying between them. CDR3 in amino acids: CASSLAGSGELFF. The CDR3 coding sequence is TGTGCCAGCAGTTTGGCGGGTTCCGGGGAGCTGTTTTTT.

The V gene is TRBV5-6, the J gene TRBJ1-1; no firm D call. The CDR3 covers 13 residues. The germline V and J ends were trimmed by 3 bases and 5 bases, with 11 bases remaining between them. The germline V gene encodes CDR1 SGHDT and CDR2 YYEEEE. The CDR3 nucleotides are TGTGCCAGCAGCTACCTCGGAGGGACTGAAGCTTTCTTT. Protein product: CASSYLGGTEAFF.

The chain has TRBV7-9 and TRBJ1-1, with D unclear. Trimming stripped 5 bases from V and 5 bases from J, with 15 bases between. The germline gives CDR1 SEHNR, CDR2 FQNEAQ (reference sequence). The CDR3 sequence is 14 residues long. The DNA for the CDR3 is TGTGCCAGCAGCCAAGGAGGTGACGGTACTGAAGCTTTCTTT. Protein sequence: CASSQGGDGTEAFF.

The chain combines TRBV9 with TRBJ2-7, with TRBD1 as a possible D gene (6 bases). This CDR3 has 15 amino acids. Germline CDR1 and CDR2: SGDLS and YYNGEE. The germline V and J ends were trimmed by 1 base and 0 bases, with 11 bases remaining between them. This chain's CDR3 is CASSVSQGSSYEQYF. CDR3 sequence (DNA): TGTGCCAGCAGCGTATCCCAGGGGAGCTCCTACGAGCAGTACTTC. Looking up the rest from reference TRBV9 and TRBJ2-7 gives the full variable domain: DSGVTQTPKHLITATGQRVTLRCSPRSGDLSVYWYQQSLDQGLQFLIQYYNGEERAKGNILERFSAQQFPDLHSELNLSSLELGDSALYFCASSVSQGSSYEQYFGPGTRLTVT.

A word on this clone: One junction end disagrees with the germline gene, perhaps due to a read error. The chain recombines TRBV19 with TRBJ1-1, with TRBD1 matching over 9 bases. This CDR3 contains 16 residues. Germline CDR1 LNHDA, CDR2 SQIVND (reference sequence). DNA of the CDR3: TGTGCCAGTAGCCCTTCGACCGGGACAGGGAACCCTGAAGCTTTCTTT. It is translated as CASSPSTGTGNPEAFF.

The CDR3 loop is CSVEDRGVYNEQFF. The CDR3 coding sequence is TGCAGCGTTGAAGATCGGGGGGTGTACAATGAGCAGTTCTTC. V usage is TRBV29-1 and J usage is TRBJ2-1; 7 bases map to TRBD2. Germline assignment: CDR1 SQVTM and CDR2 ANQGSEA. CDR3 length: 14 amino acids. V gave up 0 bases and J gave up 4 bases; unmatched junction bases: 3.

The rearrangement joins TRBV9 to TRBJ1-1; D uncertain. Trimming took 4 bases from V and 1 from J, leaving 17 bases between them. The CDR3 extends over 16 amino acids. The germline V gene has CDR1 SGDLS and CDR2 YYNGEE. The CDR3 nucleotides are TGTGCCAGCAGCCTAGGGCTGACTACAAGGAACACTGAAGCTTTCTTT. The encoded protein is CASSLGLTTRNTEAFF.

The rearrangement links TRBV9 to TRBJ2-6; D is possibly TRBD2 (7 bases). This CDR3 is built from 17 residues. Germline CDR1 and CDR2: SGDLS and YYNGEE. Trimming removed 4 bases at V and 4 bases at J, with 18 bases between. The CDR3 protein is CASSPKGGGSGANVLTF. The CDR3 DNA reads as TGTGCCAGCAGCCCGAAGGGAGGGGGTTCCGGGGCCAACGTCCTGACTTTC.

The chain is built from TRBV7-8 and TRBJ2-2; 10 bases fit TRBD2. The CDR3 is 15 amino acids. J was trimmed by 2 bases and V by 5 bases; bases with no gene match: 2. CDR1 SGHVS and CDR2 FQNEAQ come from the germline V gene. In DNA form, the CDR3 reads TGTGCCAGCAGCAGGACTAGCGGTAACACCGGGGAGCTGTTTTTT. Translation gives CASSRTSGNTGELFF.

The rearrangement joins TRBV6-6 to TRBJ1-5; D remains unclear. The CDR3 length is 14 residues. V lost 4 bases, J lost 3 bases, and 10 bases lay in between. Germline CDR1 and CDR2: MNHNY and SVGAGI (reference sequence). CDR3 sequence: CASSSFGSNQPQHF. CDR3 DNA: TGTGCCAGCAGTTCTTTCGGGTCCAATCAGCCCCAGCATTTT.

J is TRBJ1-5 and V is TRBV7-8, with D perhaps TRBD1 (5 bases). Germline CDR1 reads SGHVS; CDR2 reads FQNEAQ. V lost 1 base and J 3 bases, leaving 19 bases between the germline ends. The CDR3 length is 18 residues. This CDR3 reads CASSLGHSGVDNNQPQHF. The CDR3, as DNA: TGTGCCAGCAGCTTAGGGCATTCGGGGGTCGACAACAATCAGCCCCAGCATTTT.